This T cell receptor beta chain came from a study of T cells in localized non-small cell lung cancer. The CDR3 length is 11 residues. Germline V lookup: CDR1 GTSNPN, CDR2 SVGIG (reference sequence). The trim removed 8 bases at V and 9 bases at J, leaving 5 bases unmatched. This clone was detected only once. Its antigen is still unknown. The study's findings and limits: Investigators sequenced only a single tumor region, leaving heterogeneity possible. Paired adjacent lung recovered a median approximately 57 of the top 100 tumor clones. A denser population of T cells in blood accompanied longer overall survival. Uninvolved adjacent lung had the highest recorded T cell clonality, with tumor below it.

Sequenced by immunoSEQ multiplex PCR; TCRdb stores in-frame clones only, minus some. The sample consists of 1,500 to 2,000 clones, 20% to 25% of them appearing once. The rearrangement uses TRBV30 and TRBJ1-3, with TRBD1 identical over 9 bases. This clonotype originated in a man aged 35 to 69 with stage III lung adenocarcinoma. The sequencing used lung tumor tissue, collected before any cancer treatment. This CDR3 is CAGDRDGTIYF. DNA for the CDR3: TGTGCCGGGGACAGGGATGGCACCATATATTTT.